Presented here are 5 T cell receptor beta chains from one specimen sequenced in a study of T-cell reconstitution after alpha-beta-depleted transplantation in children. Unique molecular identifiers tagged the TCRbeta library. TCRdb reanalysed the PCR reads using MiXCR and keeps one entry per CDR3 protein. The profile shows some 600,000 distinct CDR3 sequences, around 13% of them singletons. The sequencing here drew on PBMCs, mostly from graft donor cells, taken 360 days after TCRalphabeta/CD19-depleted stem cell transplant. The receptors here all came from a male patient younger than 18 who had a stem cell transplant for acute myeloid leukemia, so the T cells may come from the graft donor.

V is TRBV4-3 and J is TRBJ2-3; TRBD2 aligns across 8 bases. Losses at the gene ends were 1 base for V and 0 bases for J; bases not matched to a gene: 3. This CDR3 has 16 residues. CDR1 is LGHNA, CDR2 YSLEER, per germline. The CDR3 region has the DNA TGCGCCAGCAGCCAAGGCCGCGGGGGGAGCACAGATACGCAGTATTTT. It is translated as CASSQGRGGSTDTQYF.

This clonotype was recorded at least ten times. The chain recombines TRBV5-1 with TRBJ2-3, with 7 bases identical to TRBD1. CDR3 size: 15 residues. The germline V gene encodes CDR1 SGHRS and CDR2 YFSETQ. V dropped 0 bases and J dropped 2; count of bases not matched to a gene: 3. CDR3 loop: CASSLGQGITDTQYF. For the CDR3, the DNA is TGCGCCAGCAGCTTGGGACAGGGAATCACAGATACGCAGTATTTT.

The rearrangement links TRBV4-1 to TRBJ2-3; 15 bases map to TRBD2. The germline CDR1 and CDR2 sequences are MGHRA and YSYEKL. J lost 3 bases, V lost 1 base, and 14 bases had no gene match. This CDR3 is built from 21 residues. The CDR3 DNA reads TGCGCCAGCAGCCAAGTAAGAAGGACTAGCGGGAGGGCAGTTACTACAGATACGCAGTATTTT. This encodes CASSQVRRTSGRAVTTDTQYF.

Ten or more counts support this clonotype. The gene calls are TRBV24-1 and TRBJ2-2; the match to TRBD2 covers 14 bases. V lost 7 bases and J lost 4; bases outside the gene matches: 4. The germline CDR1 and CDR2 sequences are KGHDR and SFDVKD. CDR3 length equals 16 residues. CDR3 DNA sequence: TGTGCCACCAGCGAGACTAGCGGGAGGGGCACCGGGGAGCTGTTTTTT. This gives the protein CATSETSGRGTGELFF.

This clonotype was counted between two and nine times. This sequence joins TRBV20-1 and TRBJ2-1; 9 bases are shared with TRBD2. The CDR3 loop spans 14 amino acids. With 5 bases clipped from V and 15 bases from J, the junction kept 17 bases outside the gene matches. From germline, CDR1 is DFQATT and CDR2 SNEGSKA (reference sequence). The CDR3 DNA follows: TGCAGTGCTCCCGGGATAGCGGGGGTTAGTAGGGGGTTCTTC. Its protein product is CSAPGIAGVSRGFF.